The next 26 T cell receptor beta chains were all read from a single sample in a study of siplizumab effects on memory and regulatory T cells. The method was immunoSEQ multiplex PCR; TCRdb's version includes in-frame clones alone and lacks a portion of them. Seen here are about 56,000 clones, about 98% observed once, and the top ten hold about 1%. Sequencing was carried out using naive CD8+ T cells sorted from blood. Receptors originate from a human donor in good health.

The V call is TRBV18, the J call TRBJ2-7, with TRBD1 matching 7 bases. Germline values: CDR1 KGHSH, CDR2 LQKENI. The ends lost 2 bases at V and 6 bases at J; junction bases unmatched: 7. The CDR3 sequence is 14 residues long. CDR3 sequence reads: CASSPTPTGFEQYF. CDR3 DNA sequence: TGTGCCAGCTCACCAACCCCGACAGGGTTCGAGCAGTACTTC.

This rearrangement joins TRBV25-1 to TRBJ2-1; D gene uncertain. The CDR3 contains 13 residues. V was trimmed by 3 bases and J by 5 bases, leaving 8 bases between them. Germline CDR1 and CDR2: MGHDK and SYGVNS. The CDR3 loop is CASSDPPHNEQFF. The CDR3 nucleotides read TGTGCCAGCAGTGACCCCCCTCACAATGAGCAGTTCTTC.

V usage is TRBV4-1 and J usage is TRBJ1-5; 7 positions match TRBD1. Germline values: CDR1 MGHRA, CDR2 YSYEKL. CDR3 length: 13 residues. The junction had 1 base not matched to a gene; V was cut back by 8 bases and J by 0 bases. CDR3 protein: CASGTASNQPQHF. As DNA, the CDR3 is TGCGCCAGCGGGACAGCTAGCAATCAGCCCCAGCATTTT.

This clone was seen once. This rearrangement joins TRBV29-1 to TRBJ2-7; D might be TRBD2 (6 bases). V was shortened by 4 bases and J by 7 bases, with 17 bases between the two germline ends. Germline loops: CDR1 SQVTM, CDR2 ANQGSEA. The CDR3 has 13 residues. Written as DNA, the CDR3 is TGCAGCGTTGTGGCCTGGGATGCGGGAGAGCAGTACTTC. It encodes CSVVAWDAGEQYF.

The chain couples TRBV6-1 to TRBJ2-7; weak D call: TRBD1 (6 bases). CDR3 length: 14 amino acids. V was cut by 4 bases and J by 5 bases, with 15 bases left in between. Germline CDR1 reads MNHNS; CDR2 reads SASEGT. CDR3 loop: CASSGDRGLHEQYF. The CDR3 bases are TGTGCCAGCAGTGGCGATAGGGGGTTACACGAGCAGTACTTC.

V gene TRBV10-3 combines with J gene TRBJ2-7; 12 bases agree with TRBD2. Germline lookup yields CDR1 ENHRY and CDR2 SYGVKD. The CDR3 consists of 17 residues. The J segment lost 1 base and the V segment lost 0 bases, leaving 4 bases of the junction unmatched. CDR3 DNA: TGTGCCATCAGTGAGTCCCTAGCGGGAGGGAGGTCCTACGAGCAGTACTTC. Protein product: CAISESLAGGRSYEQYF.

The CDR3 loop reads CAWSVRGYEYPPDTQYF. The CDR3 nucleotides read TGTGCCTGGAGTGTACGGGGATACGAATATCCCCCTGATACGCAGTATTTT. The chain employs TRBV30 and TRBJ2-3; D may be TRBD2 (5 bases). Looked up from germline, CDR1 is GTSNPN and CDR2 is SVGIG (reference sequence). Trimming shortened V by 0 bases and J by 6 bases, and 22 bases separated the two germline ends. The CDR3 loop spans 17 amino acids.

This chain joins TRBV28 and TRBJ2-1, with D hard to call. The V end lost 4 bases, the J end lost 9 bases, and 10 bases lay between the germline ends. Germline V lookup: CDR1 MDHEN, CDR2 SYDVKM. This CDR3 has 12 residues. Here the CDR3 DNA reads TGTGCCAGCAGTTCCTCGGTGGGTGAGCAGTTCTTC. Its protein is CASSSSVGEQFF.

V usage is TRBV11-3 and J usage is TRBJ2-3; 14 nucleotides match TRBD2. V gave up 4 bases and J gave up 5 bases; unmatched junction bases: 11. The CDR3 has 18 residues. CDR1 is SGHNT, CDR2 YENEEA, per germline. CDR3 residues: CASSWKTTSGRVGDTQYF. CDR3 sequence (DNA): TGTGCCAGCAGCTGGAAGACGACTAGCGGGAGGGTGGGAGATACGCAGTATTTT.

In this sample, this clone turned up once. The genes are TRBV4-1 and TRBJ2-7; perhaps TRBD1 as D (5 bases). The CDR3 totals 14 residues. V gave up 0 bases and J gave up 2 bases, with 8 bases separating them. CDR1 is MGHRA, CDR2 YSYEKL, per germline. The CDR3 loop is CASSQDLRAYEQYF. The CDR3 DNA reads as TGCGCCAGCAGCCAAGACCTCAGGGCCTACGAGCAGTACTTC.

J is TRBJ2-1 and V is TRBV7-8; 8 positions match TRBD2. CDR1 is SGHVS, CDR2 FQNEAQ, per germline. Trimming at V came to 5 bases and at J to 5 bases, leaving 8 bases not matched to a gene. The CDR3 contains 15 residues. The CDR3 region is CASSVGLGINNEQFF. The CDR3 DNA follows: TGTGCCAGCAGCGTGGGACTAGGTATAAACAATGAGCAGTTCTTC.

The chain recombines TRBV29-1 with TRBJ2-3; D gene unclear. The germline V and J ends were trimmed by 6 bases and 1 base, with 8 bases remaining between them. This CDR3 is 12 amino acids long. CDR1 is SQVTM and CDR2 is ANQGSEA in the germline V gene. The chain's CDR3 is CSVPNGTDTQYF. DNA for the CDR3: TGCAGCGTCCCGAATGGCACAGATACGCAGTATTTT.

CDR3 nucleotides: TGTGCCAGCAGTACTAGACAGTATAGCAATCAGCCCCAGCATTTT. As protein: CASSTRQYSNQPQHF. The rearrangement links TRBV6-5 to TRBJ1-5, with a weak D call TRBD1 (5 bases). The V gene's germline CDR1 is MNHEY and CDR2 SVGAGI. Trimming removed 5 bases from V and 0 bases from J, with 11 bases in between. This CDR3 is 15 amino acids long.

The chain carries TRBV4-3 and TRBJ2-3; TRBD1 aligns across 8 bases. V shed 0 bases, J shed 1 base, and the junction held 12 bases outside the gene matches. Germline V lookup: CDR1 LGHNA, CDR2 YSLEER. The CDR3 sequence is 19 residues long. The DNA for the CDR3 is TGCGCCAGCAGCCAAGACAGGGGGCCGCGCGGGGAAGGCACAGATACGCAGTATTTT. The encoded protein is CASSQDRGPRGEGTDTQYF.

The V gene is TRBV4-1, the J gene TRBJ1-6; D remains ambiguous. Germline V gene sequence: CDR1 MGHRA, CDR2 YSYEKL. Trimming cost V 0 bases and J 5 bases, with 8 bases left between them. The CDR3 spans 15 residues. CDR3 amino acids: CASSQDRHDNSPLHF. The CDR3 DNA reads TGCGCCAGCAGCCAAGATCGGCACGATAATTCACCCCTCCACTTT.

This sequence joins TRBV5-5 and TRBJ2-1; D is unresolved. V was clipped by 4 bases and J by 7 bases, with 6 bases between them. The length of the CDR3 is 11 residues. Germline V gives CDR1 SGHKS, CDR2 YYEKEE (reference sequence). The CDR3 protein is CASSPQNEQFF. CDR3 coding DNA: TGTGCCAGCAGCCCTCAAAATGAGCAGTTCTTC.

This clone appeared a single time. In DNA form, the CDR3 reads TGTGCCAGCAGCCAAACCGGGACAGGGCTCCTCGAGCAGTACTTC. Translation: CASSQTGTGLLEQYF. The gene calls are TRBV14 and TRBJ2-7; TRBD1 matches 9 bases. Trimming removed 2 bases from V and 6 bases from J; junction bases left unmatched: 8. The germline V gene encodes CDR1 SGHDN and CDR2 FVKESK. The CDR3 sequence is 15 residues long.

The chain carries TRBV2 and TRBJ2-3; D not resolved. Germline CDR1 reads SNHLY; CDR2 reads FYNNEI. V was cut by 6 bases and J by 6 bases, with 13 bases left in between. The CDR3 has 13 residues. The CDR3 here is CASSGPGFDTQYF. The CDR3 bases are TGTGCCAGCAGCGGGCCTGGTTTCGATACGCAGTATTTT.

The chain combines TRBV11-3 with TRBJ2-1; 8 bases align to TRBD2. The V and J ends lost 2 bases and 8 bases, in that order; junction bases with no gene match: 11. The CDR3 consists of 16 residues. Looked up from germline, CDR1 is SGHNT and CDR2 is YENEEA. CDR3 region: CASSLQAGAPAHEQFF. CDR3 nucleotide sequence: TGTGCCAGCAGCTTACAAGCGGGAGCTCCGGCCCATGAGCAGTTCTTC.

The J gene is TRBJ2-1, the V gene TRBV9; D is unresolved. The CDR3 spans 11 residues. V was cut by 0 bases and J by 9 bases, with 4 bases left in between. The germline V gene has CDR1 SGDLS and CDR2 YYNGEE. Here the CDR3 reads CASSVAIEQFF. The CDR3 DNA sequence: TGTGCCAGCAGCGTAGCTATTGAGCAGTTCTTC. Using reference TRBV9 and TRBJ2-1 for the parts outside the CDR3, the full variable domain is DSGVTQTPKHLITATGQRVTLRCSPRSGDLSVYWYQQSLDQGLQFLIQYYNGEERAKGNILERFSAQQFPDLHSELNLSSLELGDSALYFCASSVAIEQFFGPGTRLTVL.

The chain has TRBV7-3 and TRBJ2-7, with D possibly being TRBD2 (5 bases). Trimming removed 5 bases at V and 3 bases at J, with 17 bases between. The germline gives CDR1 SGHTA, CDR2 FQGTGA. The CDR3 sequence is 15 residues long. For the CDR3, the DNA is TGTGCCAGCAGCCCGGGGTCCTACCAACGCTACGAGCAGTACTTC. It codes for CASSPGSYQRYEQYF.

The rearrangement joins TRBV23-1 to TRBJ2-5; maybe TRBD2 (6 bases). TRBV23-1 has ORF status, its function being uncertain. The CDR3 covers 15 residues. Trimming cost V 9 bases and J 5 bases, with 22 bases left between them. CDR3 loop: CASTPLRGGGETQYF. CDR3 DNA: TGCGCCAGTACTCCCCTTAGGGGAGGAGGGGAGACCCAGTACTTC.

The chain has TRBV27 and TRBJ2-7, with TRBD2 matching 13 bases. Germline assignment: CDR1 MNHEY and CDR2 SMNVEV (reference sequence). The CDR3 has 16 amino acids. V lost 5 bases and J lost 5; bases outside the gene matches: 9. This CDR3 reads CASSRGTSGIFNEQYF. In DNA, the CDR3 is TGTGCCAGCAGTCGGGGGACTAGCGGGATCTTCAACGAGCAGTACTTC.

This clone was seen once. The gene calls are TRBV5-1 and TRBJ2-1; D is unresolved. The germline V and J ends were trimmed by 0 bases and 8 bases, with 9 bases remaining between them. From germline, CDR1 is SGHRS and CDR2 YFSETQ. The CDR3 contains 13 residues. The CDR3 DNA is TGCGCCAGCAGCTTGGAAGGGATAGATGAGCAGTTCTTC. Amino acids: CASSLEGIDEQFF.

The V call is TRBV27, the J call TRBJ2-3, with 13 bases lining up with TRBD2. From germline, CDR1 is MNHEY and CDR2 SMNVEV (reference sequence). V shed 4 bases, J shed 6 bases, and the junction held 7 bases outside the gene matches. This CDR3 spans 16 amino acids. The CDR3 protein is CASSYGLAGESDTQYF. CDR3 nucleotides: TGTGCCAGCAGTTACGGACTAGCGGGAGAGTCCGATACGCAGTATTTT.

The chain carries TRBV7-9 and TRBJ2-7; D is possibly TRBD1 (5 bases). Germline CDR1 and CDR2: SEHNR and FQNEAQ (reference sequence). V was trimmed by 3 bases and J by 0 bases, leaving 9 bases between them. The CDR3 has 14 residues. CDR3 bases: TGTGCCAGCAGCTTGGCGACAGACTCCTACGAGCAGTACTTC. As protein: CASSLATDSYEQYF.